This T cell receptor (beta chain) is drawn from a study of OX40 agonist ivuxolimab in advanced cancers. For the study at large: The study treated patients with ivuxolimab, an agonistic anti-OX40 (CD134) antibody. Findings and limits, study-wide: Among the lowest peripheral clonal expansion occurred in 0.1-3.0 mg/kg partial responders. Antigen specificity of clonally expanded peripheral T cells was not established.

Worth noting for this clone: Antigen specificity is unknown.

The trim removed 5 bases at V and 6 bases at J, leaving 12 bases unmatched. The germline V gene has CDR1 MNHNY and CDR2 SVGAGI (reference sequence). The CDR3 is 16 amino acids. Systemic immunosuppression or autoimmune disease history was grounds to exclude patients. The data were produced by immunoSEQ multiplex PCR, yet TCRdb's version contains in-frame clones alone and is incomplete. In the table there are tens of thousands of clones, 84% of which are singletons. The sample in question was CD4+ or CD8+ T cells sorted from blood, obtained in a trial of the OX40 agonist ivuxolimab. The clonotype was recovered from an adult with an advanced solid tumor such as melanoma, head and neck, liver or kidney cancer. The V gene is TRBV6-6, the J gene TRBJ2-1, with 8 bases lining up with TRBD2. CDR3 region: CASSLYDGGVSNEQFF. The CDR3 DNA reads TGTGCCAGCAGTCTTTATGACGGGGGGGTCAGCAATGAGCAGTTCTTC.